These 8 T cell receptor beta chains originate from one sample sequenced in a study of CD8+ T cells in alopecia areata (dated by TCRdb to the late 2010s). Cells from mouse cutaneous lymph nodes were pooled, stained for CD4, CD8alpha, NKG2D, NKG2ACE and other markers, and then sorted on a BD Influx. The library was built by means of the immunoSEQ multiplex PCR assay. RNA was extracted from all samples and reverse transcribed into cDNA as template for TCR sequencing. In TCRdb, the immuneACCESS table is reduced to in-frame sequences with V and J assigned. These tables do not hold every clone; where another copy was compared, an unresolved V gene accounts for under half, and the others remain unexplained. This sample contains around 300,000 clones, none of which is a singleton. Together, the top ten hold approximately 1.2% of the sample. The sequencing sample was made of CD4+ T cells sorted from a lymph node. The origin of the receptors is a C3H/HeJ mouse with alopecia areata. This strain is of MHC haplotype H2-k.

The sample holds a few counts of this clone. Mouse gene names apply. The read terminates 4 residues ahead of where the CDR3 ends, so the germline J gene completes it. The chain recombines TRBV19 with TRBJ1-1; TRBD1 is a possible D gene (6 bases). Germline CDR1 is FNHDT and CDR2 is SITEND (reference sequence). The CDR3 is 15 residues long. The germline V and J ends were trimmed by 0 bases and 4 bases, with 13 bases remaining between them. The CDR3 is CASSIARGARTEVFF. The sequenced part of the CDR3 DNA is TGTGCCAGCAGTATAGCTCGGGGGGCCCGCACA.

Regarding this clone: Gene names are the mouse ones. The read ends 4 residues shy of where the CDR3 ends; the end is completed using the germline J gene. The chain links TRBV31 to TRBJ2-5, with 10 bases that match TRBD1. Germline V CDR1 and CDR2: GKSSPN, SITVG. The CDR3 has 15 residues. The CDR3 bases that were read are TGTGCCTGGAGCCGCCCGGGACAGGGGAAAGAC. Its translation is CAWSRPGQGKD. The whole CDR3 protein reads CAWSRPGQGKDTQYF.

This clone has more than one count but fewer than ten. Germline and genes: mouse. Other DNA sequences in the same sample also yield this CDR3. This chain's CDR3 is CASSEGQPANTEVFF. The sequenced CDR3 bases are TGTGCCAGCAGTGAAGGACAGCCTGCAAACACA. This chain joins TRBV13-1 and TRBJ1-1; D possibly corresponds to TRBD1 (6 bases). The read ends 4 residues early relative to the CDR3; the germline J gene fills the gap. Trimming stripped 2 bases from V and 0 bases from J, with 11 bases between. The germline gives CDR1 NSHNY, CDR2 SYGAGN. The CDR3 loop spans 15 amino acids.

This clone was seen at least ten times. Gene names follow the mouse nomenclature. The CDR3 is cut off 4 residues early in the read; its end comes from the germline J gene. The chain links TRBV13-1 to TRBJ2-1; 11 nucleotides match TRBD2. Germline values: CDR1 NSHNY, CDR2 SYGAGN. The CDR3 is 16 amino acids. Losses at the gene ends were 5 bases for V and 3 bases for J; bases not matched to a gene: 7. The CDR3 spells CASSYRLGGAYAEQFF. Partial CDR3 DNA: TGTGCCAGCAGCTACAGACTGGGGGGGGCCTATGCT.

Regarding this clone: Any gene name here is a mouse gene name. The read is 4 residues too short to cover the CDR3 end, so that end is filled in from the germline J gene. The rearrangement links TRBV13-2 to TRBJ2-7; possibly TRBD1 for D (7 bases). Germline CDR1 NNHNN, CDR2 SYGAGS (reference sequence). The CDR3 covers 13 residues. V was trimmed by 3 bases and J by 3 bases, leaving 10 bases between them. CDR3: CASGGGGNYEQYF. Partial CDR3 DNA: TGTGCCAGCGGTGGAGGGGGCAACTAT.

The sample holds a few counts of this clone. Gene names are the mouse ones. The CDR3 goes on 4 residues after the read ends, and that part is filled in from the germline J gene. The chain links TRBV1 to TRBJ1-2; D is unclear. Germline V lookup: CDR1 NSQYPW, CDR2 LRSPGD (reference sequence). This CDR3 is 14 amino acids long. The germline V and J ends were trimmed by 3 bases and 0 bases, with 8 bases remaining between them. CDR3 sequence: CTCSATRSNSDYTF. The covered CDR3 bases are TGCACCTGCAGTGCTACCAGGTCAAACTCC.

This clone was observed a handful of times. Genes here carry mouse names. The read halts 4 residues ahead of the CDR3 end, with the missing end drawn from the germline J gene. The genes are TRBV14 and TRBJ2-1, with 8 bases aligning to TRBD1. Per the germline V gene, CDR1 is SGHDT and CDR2 is FRDEAV. The CDR3 length is 15 residues. Trimming at V came to 5 bases and at J to 4 bases, leaving 8 bases not matched to a gene. The part of the CDR3 DNA that was read is TGTGCCAGCAGCTCGGACTACAGGGGGTATGCT. Its translation is CASSSDYRGYA. From start to end, the CDR3 is CASSSDYRGYAEQFF.

This clone was counted a few times. Gene names refer to mouse genes. The read halts 4 residues ahead of the CDR3 end, with the missing end drawn from the germline J gene. This CDR3 is also generated by other DNA sequences in the sample. This chain links TRBV19 with TRBJ2-7, with a tentative D call TRBD1 (6 bases). The V gene's germline CDR1 is FNHDT and CDR2 SITEND (reference sequence). Deletions cut 4 bases from V and 3 bases from J, with 11 bases between. The CDR3 extends over 13 amino acids. The DNA read from the CDR3 is TGTGCCAGCAGTCCCCGGGACATCTAT. Translated, it gives CASSPRDIY. The whole CDR3 protein reads CASSPRDIYEQYF.